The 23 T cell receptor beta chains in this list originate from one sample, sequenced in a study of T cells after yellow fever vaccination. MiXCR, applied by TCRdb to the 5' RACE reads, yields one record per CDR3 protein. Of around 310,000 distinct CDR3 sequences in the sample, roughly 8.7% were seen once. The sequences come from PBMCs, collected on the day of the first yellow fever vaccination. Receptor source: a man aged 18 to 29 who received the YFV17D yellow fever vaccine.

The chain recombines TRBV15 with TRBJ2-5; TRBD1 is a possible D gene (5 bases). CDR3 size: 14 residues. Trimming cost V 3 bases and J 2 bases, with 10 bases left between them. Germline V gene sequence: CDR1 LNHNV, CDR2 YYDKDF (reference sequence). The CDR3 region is CATSSRQPQETQYF. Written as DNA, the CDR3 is TGTGCCACCAGCAGCCGACAGCCGCAAGAGACCCAGTACTTC. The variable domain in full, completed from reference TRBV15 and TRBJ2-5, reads DAMVIQNPRYQVTQFGKPVTLSCSQTLNHNVMYWYQQKSSQAPKLLFHYYDKDFNNEADTPDNFQSRRPNTSFCFLDIRSPGLGDTAMYLCATSSRQPQETQYFGPGTRLLVL.

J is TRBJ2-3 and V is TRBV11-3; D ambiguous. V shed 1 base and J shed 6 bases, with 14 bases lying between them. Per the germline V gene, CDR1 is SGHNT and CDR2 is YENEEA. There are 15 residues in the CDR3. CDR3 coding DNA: TGTGCCAGCAGCTTAGGTGGGCCAACCCCGGATACGCAGTATTTT. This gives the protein CASSLGGPTPDTQYF. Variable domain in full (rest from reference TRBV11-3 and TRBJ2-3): EAGVVQSPRYKIIEKKQPVAFWCNPISGHNTLYWYLQNLGQGPELLIRYENEEAVDDSQLPKDRFSAERLKGVDSTLKIQPAELGDSAVYLCASSLGGPTPDTQYFGPGTRLTVL.

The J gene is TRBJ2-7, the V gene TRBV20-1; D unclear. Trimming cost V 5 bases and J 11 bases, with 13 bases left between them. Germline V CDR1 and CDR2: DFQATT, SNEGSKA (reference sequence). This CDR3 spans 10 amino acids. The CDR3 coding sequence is TGCAGTGCTTTATTGGCTCGGGAGTACGTC. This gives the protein CSALLAREYV.

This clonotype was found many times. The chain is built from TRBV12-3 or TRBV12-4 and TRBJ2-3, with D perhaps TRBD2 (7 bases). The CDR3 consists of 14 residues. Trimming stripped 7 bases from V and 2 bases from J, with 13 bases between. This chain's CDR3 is CASTLGGATDTQYF. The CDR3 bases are TGTGCCAGCACCCTAGGGGGGGCCACAGATACGCAGTATTTT.

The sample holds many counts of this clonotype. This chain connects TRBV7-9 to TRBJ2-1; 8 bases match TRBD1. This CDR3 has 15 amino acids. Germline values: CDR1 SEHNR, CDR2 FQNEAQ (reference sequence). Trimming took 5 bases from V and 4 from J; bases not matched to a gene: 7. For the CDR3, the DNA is TGTGCCAGCAGCGGACAGGGACCGGTATACAATGAGCAGTTCTTC. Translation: CASSGQGPVYNEQFF.

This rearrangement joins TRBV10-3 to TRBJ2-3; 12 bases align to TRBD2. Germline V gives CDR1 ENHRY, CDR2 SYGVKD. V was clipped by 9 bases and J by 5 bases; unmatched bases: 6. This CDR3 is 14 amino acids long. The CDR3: CAIASGGAKDTQYF. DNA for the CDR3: TGTGCCATAGCTAGCGGGGGGGCCAAAGATACGCAGTATTTT.

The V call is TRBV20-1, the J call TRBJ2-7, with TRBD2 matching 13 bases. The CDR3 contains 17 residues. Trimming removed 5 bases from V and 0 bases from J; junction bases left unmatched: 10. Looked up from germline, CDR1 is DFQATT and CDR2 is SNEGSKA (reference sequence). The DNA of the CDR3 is TGCAGTGCTCGGGAGGGGACTAGCGGGGCGATCTCCTACGAGCAGTACTTC. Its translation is CSAREGTSGAISYEQYF.

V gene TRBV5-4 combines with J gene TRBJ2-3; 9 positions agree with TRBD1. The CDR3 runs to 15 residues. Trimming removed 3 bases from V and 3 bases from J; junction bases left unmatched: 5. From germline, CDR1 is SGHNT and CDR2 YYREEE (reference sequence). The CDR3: CASSSSTGGTDTQYF. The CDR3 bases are TGTGCCAGCAGCTCCTCGACAGGGGGGACAGATACGCAGTATTTT.

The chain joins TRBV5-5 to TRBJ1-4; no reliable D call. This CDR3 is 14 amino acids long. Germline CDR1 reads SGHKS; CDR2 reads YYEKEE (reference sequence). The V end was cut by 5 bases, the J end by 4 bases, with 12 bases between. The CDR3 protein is CASSRPGRNEKLFF. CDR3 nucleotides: TGTGCCAGCAGTCGACCGGGCCGTAATGAAAAACTGTTTTTT.

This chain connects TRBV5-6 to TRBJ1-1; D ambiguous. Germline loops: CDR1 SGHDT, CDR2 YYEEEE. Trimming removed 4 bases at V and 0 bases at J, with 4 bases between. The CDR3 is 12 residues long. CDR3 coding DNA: TGTGCCAGCAGCCCGATGAACACTGAAGCTTTCTTT. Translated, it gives CASSPMNTEAFF.

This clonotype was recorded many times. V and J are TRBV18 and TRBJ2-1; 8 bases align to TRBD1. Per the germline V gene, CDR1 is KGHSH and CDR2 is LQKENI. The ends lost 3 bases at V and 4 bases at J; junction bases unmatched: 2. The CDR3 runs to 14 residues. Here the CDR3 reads CASSPQGAYNEQFF. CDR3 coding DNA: TGTGCCAGCTCACCGCAGGGGGCATACAATGAGCAGTTCTTC. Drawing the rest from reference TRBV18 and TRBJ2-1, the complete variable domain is NAGVMQNPRHLVRRRGQEARLRCSPMKGHSHVYWYRQLPEEGLKFMVYLQKENIIDESGMPKERFSAEFPKEGPSILRIQQVVRGDSAAYFCASSPQGAYNEQFFGPGTRLTVL.

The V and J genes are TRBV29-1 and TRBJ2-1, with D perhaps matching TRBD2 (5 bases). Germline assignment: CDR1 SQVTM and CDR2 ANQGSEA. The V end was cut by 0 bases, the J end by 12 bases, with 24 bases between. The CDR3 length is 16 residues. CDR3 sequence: CSVEDLSGGRGIVQFF. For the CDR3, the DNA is TGCAGCGTTGAAGATCTAAGCGGCGGACGAGGAATCGTGCAGTTCTTC.

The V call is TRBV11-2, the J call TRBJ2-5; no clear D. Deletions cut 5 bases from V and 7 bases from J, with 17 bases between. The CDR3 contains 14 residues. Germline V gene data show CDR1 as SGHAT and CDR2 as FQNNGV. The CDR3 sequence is CASSPGPKIGTQYF. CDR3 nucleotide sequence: TGTGCCAGCAGCCCCGGGCCTAAGATAGGGACCCAGTACTTC.

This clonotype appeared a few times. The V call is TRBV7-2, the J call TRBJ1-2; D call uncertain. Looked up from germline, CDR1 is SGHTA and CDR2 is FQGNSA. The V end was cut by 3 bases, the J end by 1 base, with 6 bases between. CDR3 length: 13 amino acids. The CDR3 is CASSFSFNYGYTF. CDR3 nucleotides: TGTGCCAGCAGCTTCAGCTTTAACTATGGCTACACCTTC.

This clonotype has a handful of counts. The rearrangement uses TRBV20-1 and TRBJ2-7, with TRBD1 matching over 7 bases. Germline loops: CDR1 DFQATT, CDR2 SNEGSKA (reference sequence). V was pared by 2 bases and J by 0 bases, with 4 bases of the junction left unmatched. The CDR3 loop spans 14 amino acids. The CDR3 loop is CSARPTGSSYEQYF. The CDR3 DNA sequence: TGCAGTGCTAGACCGACAGGGAGCTCCTACGAGCAGTACTTC.

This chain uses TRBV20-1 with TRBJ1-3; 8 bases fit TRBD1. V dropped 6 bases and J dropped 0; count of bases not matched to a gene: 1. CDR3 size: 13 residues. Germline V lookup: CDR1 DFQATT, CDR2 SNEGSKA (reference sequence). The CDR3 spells CSAGTGSGNTIYF. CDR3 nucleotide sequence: TGCAGTGCCGGGACAGGCTCTGGAAACACCATATATTTT.

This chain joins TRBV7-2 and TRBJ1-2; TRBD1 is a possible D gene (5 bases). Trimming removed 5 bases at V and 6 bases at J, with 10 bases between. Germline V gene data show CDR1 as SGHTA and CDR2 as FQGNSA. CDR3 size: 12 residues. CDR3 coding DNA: TGTGCCAGCAGCCAGGGATACGATGGCTACACCTTC. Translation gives CASSQGYDGYTF.

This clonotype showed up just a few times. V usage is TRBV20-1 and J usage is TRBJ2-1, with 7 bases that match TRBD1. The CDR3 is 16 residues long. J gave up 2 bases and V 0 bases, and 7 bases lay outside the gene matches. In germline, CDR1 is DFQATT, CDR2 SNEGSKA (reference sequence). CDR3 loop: CSARDSRTGPYNEQFF. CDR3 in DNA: TGCAGTGCTAGAGATTCCCGGACAGGTCCCTACAATGAGCAGTTCTTC.

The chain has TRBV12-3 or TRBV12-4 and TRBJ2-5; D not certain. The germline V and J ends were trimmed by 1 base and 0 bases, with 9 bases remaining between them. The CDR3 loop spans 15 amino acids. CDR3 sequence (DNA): TGTGCCAGCAGTTTAGAGTTGGGGTACCAAGAGACCCAGTACTTC. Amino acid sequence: CASSLELGYQETQYF.

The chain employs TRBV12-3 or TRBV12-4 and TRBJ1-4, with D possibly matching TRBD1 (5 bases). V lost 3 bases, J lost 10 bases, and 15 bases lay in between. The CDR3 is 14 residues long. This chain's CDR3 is CASSLVRAGGKLFF. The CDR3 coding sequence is TGTGCCAGCAGTTTGGTCAGGGCGGGGGGAAAACTGTTTTTT.

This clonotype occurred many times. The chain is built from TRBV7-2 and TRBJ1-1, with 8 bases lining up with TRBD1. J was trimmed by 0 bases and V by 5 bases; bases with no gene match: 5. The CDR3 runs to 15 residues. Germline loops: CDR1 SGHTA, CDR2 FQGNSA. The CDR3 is CASSRQGSMNTEAFF. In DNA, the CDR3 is TGTGCCAGCAGCAGACAGGGGTCCATGAACACTGAAGCTTTCTTT.

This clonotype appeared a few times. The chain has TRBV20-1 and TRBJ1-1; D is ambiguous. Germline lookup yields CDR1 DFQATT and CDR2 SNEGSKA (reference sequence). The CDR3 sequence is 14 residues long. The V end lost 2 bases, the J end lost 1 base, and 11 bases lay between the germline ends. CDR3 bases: TGCAGTGCTAGATCGCGCCTTGGGAACACTGAAGCTTTCTTT. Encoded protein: CSARSRLGNTEAFF.

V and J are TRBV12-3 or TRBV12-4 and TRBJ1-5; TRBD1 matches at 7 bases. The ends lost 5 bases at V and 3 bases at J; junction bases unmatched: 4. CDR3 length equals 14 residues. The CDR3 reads CASSGQVYNQPQHF. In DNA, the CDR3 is TGTGCCAGCAGTGGACAGGTGTACAATCAGCCCCAGCATTTT.